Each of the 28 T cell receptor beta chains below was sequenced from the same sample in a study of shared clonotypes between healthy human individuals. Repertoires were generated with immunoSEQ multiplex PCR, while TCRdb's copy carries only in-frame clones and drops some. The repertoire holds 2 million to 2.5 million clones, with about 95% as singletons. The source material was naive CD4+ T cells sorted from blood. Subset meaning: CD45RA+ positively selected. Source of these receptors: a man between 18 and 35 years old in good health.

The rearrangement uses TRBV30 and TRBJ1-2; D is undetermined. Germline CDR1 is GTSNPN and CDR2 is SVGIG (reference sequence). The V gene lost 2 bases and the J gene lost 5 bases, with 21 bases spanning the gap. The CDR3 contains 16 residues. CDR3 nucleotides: TGTGCCTGGAGTTCTCCAGGTTCGGGCCCTAGGTATGGCTACACCTTC. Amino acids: CAWSSPGSGPRYGYTF.

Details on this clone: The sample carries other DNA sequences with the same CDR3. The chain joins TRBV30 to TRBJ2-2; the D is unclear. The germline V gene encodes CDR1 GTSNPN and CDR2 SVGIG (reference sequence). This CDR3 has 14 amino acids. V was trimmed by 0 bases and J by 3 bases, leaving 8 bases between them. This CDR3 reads CAWSVRRDTGELFF. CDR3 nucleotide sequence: TGTGCCTGGAGTGTACGCCGGGACACCGGGGAGCTGTTTTTT. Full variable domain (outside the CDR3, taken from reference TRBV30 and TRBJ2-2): SQTIHQWPATLVQPVGSPLSLECTVEGTSNPNLYWYRQAAGRGLQLLFYSVGIGQISSEVPQNLSASRPQDRQFILSSKKLLLSDSGFYLCAWSVRRDTGELFFGEGSRLTVL.

Here the CDR3 DNA reads TGTGCCACCAGCAGAGACGGGGGATCACCCCTCCACTTT. It is translated as CATSRDGGSPLHF. J is TRBJ1-6 and V is TRBV15, with D perhaps TRBD1 (5 bases). Trimming removed 0 bases from V and 10 bases from J, with 7 bases in between. The CDR3 length is 13 residues. In germline, CDR1 is LNHNV, CDR2 YYDKDF (reference sequence).

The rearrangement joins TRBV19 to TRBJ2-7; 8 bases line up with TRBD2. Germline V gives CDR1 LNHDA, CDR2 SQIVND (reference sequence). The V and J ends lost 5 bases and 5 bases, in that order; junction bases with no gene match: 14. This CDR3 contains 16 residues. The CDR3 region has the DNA TGTGCCAGTAGTCGAGGGCCGGGACTAGGCGGCCACGAGCAGTACTTC. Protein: CASSRGPGLGGHEQYF. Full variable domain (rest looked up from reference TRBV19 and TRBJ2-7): DGGITQSPKYLFRKEGQNVTLSCEQNLNHDAMYWYRQDPGQGLRLIYYSQIVNDFQKGDIAEGYSVSREKKESFPLTVTSAQKNPTAFYLCASSRGPGLGGHEQYFGPGTRLTVT.

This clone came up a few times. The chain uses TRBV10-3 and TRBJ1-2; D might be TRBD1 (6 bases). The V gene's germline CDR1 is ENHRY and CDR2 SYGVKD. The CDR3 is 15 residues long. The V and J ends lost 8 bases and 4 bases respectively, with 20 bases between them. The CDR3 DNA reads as TGTGCCATCGGAAACCCAGCCGGACAGACCTATGGCTACACCTTC. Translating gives CAIGNPAGQTYGYTF.

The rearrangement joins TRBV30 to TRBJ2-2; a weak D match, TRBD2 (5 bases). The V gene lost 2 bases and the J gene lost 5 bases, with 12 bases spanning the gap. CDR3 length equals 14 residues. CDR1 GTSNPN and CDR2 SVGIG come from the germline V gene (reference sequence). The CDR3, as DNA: TGTGCCTGGAGTCCTACTGGACTGACCGGGGAGCTGTTTTTT. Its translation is CAWSPTGLTGELFF. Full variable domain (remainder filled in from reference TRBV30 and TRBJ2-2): SQTIHQWPATLVQPVGSPLSLECTVEGTSNPNLYWYRQAAGRGLQLLFYSVGIGQISSEVPQNLSASRPQDRQFILSSKKLLLSDSGFYLCAWSPTGLTGELFFGEGSRLTVL.

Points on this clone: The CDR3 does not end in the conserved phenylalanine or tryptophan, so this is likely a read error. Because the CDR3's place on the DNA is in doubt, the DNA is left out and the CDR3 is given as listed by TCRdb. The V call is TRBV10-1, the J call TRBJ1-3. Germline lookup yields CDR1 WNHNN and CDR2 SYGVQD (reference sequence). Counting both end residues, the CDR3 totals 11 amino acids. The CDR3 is CASSLGCRGVD.

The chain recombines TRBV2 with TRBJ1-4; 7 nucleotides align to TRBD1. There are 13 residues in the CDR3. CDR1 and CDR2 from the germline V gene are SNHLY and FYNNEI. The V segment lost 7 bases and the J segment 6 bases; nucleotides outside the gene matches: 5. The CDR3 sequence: CASTQDRDEKLFF. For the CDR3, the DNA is TGTGCCAGCACCCAAGACAGGGATGAAAAACTGTTTTTT.

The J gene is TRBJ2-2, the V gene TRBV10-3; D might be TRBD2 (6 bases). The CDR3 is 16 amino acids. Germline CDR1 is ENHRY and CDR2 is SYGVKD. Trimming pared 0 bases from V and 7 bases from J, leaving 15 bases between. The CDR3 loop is CAISESQEGLFGELFF. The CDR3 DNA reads TGTGCCATCAGTGAGTCGCAGGAGGGCCTTTTCGGGGAGCTGTTTTTT.

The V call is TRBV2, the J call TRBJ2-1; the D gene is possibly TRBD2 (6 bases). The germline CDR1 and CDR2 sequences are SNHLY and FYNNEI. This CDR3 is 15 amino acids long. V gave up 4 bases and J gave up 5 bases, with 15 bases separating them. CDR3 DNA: TGTGCCAGCAGTGTGGTACGGGCGGGGCACAATGAGCAGTTCTTC. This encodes CASSVVRAGHNEQFF.

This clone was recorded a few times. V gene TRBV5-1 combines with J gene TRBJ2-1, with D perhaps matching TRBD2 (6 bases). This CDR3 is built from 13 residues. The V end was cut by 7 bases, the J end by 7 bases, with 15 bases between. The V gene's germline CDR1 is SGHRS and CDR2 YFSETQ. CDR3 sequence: CASALLGGNEQFF. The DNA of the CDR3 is TGCGCCAGCGCTCTCCTCGGGGGTAATGAGCAGTTCTTC. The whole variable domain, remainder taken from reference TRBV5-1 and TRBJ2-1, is KAGVTQTPRYLIKTRGQQVTLSCSPISGHRSVSWYQQTPGQGLQFLFEYFSETQRNKGNFPGRFSGRQFSNSRSEMNVSTLELGDSALYLCASALLGGNEQFFGPGTRLTVL.

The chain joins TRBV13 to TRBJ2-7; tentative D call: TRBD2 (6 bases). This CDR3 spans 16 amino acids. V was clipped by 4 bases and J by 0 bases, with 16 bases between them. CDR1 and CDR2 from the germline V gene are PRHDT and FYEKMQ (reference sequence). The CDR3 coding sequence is TGTGCCAGCAGCTCCCTCGGGGGTAGCGGCTCCTACGAGCAGTACTTC. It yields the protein CASSSLGGSGSYEQYF.

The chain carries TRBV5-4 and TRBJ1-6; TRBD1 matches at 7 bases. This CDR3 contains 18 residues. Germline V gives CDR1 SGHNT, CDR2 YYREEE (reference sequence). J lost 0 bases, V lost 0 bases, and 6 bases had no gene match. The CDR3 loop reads CASSLGSGGSSYNSPLHF. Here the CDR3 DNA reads TGTGCCAGCAGCTTGGGATCAGGGGGAAGCTCCTATAATTCACCCCTCCACTTT.

CDR3 residues: CASSGGSNEKLFF. The CDR3 DNA follows: TGTGCCAGCAGTGGGGGGTCCAATGAAAAACTGTTTTTT. The J gene is TRBJ1-4, the V gene TRBV28; perhaps TRBD1 as D (5 bases). The germline gives CDR1 MDHEN, CDR2 SYDVKM. The CDR3 consists of 13 residues. Trimming took off 5 bases at V and 5 bases at J, with 9 bases between the two ends.

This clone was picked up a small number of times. CDR3 sequence reads: CASRGGAGHGSPLHF. Here the CDR3 DNA reads TGTGCCAGCAGAGGAGGGGCAGGGCATGGGTCACCCCTCCACTTT. The V gene is TRBV2, the J gene TRBJ1-6; the D gene is possibly TRBD1 (5 bases). There are 15 residues in the CDR3. The V end was cut by 6 bases, the J end by 10 bases, with 19 bases between. Looked up from germline, CDR1 is SNHLY and CDR2 is FYNNEI.

The chain's CDR3 is CASSSRGPQAVSKLFF. The CDR3 DNA follows: TGTGCCAGCAGTTCGAGAGGACCGCAGGCGGTTTCAAAACTGTTTTTT. The rearrangement links TRBV28 to TRBJ1-4; no clear D. Trimming took off 4 bases at V and 10 bases at J, with 22 bases between the two ends. Looked up from germline, CDR1 is MDHEN and CDR2 is SYDVKM. The CDR3 loop spans 16 amino acids.

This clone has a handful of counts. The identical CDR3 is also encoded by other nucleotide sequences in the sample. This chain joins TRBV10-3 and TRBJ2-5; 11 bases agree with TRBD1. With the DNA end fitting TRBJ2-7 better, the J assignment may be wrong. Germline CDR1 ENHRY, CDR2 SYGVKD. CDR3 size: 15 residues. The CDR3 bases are TGTGCCATCAGTGAGGGGACAGGGGGGTACTACGAGCAGTACTTC. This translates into CAISEGTGGYYEQYF.

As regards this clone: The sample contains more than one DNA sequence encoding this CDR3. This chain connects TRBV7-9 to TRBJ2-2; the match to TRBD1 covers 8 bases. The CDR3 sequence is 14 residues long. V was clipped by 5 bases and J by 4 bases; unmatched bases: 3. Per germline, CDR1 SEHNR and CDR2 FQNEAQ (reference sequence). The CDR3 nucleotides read TGTGCCAGCAGCCGACAGGGGTCCACCGGGGAGCTGTTTTTT. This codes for CASSRQGSTGELFF.

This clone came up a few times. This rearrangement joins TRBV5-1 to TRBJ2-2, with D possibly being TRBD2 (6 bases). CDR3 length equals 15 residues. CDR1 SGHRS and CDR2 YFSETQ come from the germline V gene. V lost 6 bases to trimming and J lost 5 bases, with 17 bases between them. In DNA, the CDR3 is TGCGCCAGCACCCTGCGGGGATCAGAGACCGGGGAGCTGTTTTTT. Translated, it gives CASTLRGSETGELFF.

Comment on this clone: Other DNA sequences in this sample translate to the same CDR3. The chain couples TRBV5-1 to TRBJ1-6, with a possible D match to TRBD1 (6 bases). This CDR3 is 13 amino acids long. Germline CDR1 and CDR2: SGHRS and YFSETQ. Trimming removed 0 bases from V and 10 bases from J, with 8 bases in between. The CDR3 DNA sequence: TGCGCCAGCAGCTTGGAAACAGGGTCACCCCTCCACTTT. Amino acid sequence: CASSLETGSPLHF.

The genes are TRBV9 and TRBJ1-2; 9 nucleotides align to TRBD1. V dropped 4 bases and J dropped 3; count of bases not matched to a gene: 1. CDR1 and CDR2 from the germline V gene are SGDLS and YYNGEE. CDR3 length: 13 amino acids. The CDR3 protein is CASSRDRDYGYTF. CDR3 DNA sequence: TGTGCCAGCAGCCGGGACAGGGACTATGGCTACACCTTC.

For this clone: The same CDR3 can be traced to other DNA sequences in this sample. The CDR3 spells CAISESGRAYEQYF. The CDR3 DNA is TGTGCCATCAGTGAGTCCGGCCGGGCCTACGAGCAGTACTTC. The rearrangement uses TRBV10-3 and TRBJ2-7; no reliable D call. The length of the CDR3 is 14 residues. The V and J ends lost 0 bases and 2 bases respectively, with 8 bases between them. Germline-derived CDR1 and CDR2 are ENHRY and SYGVKD.

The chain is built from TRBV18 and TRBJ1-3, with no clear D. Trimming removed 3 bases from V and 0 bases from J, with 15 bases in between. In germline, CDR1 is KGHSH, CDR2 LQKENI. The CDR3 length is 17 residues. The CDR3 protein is CASSPRAGRSSGNTIYF. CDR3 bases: TGTGCCAGCTCACCGCGAGCGGGAAGGAGCTCTGGAAACACCATATATTTT.

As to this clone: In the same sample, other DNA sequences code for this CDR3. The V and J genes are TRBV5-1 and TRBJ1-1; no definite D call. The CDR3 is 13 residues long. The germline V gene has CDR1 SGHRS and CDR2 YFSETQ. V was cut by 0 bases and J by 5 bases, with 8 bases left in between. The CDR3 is CASSLAGVTEAFF. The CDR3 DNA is TGCGCCAGCAGCTTGGCCGGGGTAACTGAAGCTTTCTTT.

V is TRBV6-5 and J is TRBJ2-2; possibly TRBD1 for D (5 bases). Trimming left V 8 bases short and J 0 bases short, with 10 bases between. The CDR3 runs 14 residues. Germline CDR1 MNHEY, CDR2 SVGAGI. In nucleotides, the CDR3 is TGTGCCAGCGGGGCTAGGCCGAACACCGGGGAGCTGTTTTTT. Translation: CASGARPNTGELFF.

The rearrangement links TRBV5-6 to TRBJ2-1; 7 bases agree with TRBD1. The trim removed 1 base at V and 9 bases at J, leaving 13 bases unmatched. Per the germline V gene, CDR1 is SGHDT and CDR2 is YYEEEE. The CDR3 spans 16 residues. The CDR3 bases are TGTGCCAGCAGCTTGTTCGTCAGGGGGATCTCGGCTGAGCAGTTCTTC. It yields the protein CASSLFVRGISAEQFF.

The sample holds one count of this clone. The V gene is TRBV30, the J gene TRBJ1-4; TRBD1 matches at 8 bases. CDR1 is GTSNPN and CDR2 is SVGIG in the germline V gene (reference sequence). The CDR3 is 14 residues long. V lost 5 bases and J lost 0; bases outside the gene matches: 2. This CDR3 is CAWLGQATNEKLFF. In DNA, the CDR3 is TGTGCCTGGCTGGGACAGGCAACTAATGAAAAACTGTTTTTT.

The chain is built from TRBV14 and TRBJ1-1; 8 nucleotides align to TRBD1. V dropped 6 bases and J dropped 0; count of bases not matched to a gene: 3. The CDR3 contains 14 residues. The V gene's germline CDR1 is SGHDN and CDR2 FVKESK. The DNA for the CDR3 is TGTGCCAGCAGTCAGGGGGCGATGAACACTGAAGCTTTCTTT. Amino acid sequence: CASSQGAMNTEAFF. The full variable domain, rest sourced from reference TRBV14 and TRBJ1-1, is EAGVTQFPSHSVIEKGQTVTLRCDPISGHDNLYWYRRVMGKEIKFLLHFVKESKQDESGMPNNRFLAERTGGTYSTLKVQPAELEDSGVYFCASSQGAMNTEAFFGQGTRLTVV.